The 2 T cell receptor beta chains in this list originate from one sample, sequenced in a study of blood T cell repertoires in COVID-19. Generated by immunoSEQ multiplex PCR, the TCRdb table keeps only in-frame clones and is missing some. The sample lists about 180,000 clones, roughly 87% seen once, with 1.6% in the top ten. The sample consisted of peripheral blood. These receptors were collected from a woman aged 50 to 60 with acute or convalescent COVID-19.

The rearrangement links TRBV6-5 to TRBJ1-6; 7 bases line up with TRBD1. Losses at the gene ends were 5 bases for V and 9 bases for J; bases not matched to a gene: 4. In germline, CDR1 is MNHEY, CDR2 SVGAGI. This CDR3 spans 13 amino acids. CDR3 nucleotides: TGTGCCAGCAGTCCGACAGGGAGTTCACCCCTCCACTTT. This codes for CASSPTGSSPLHF.

Turning to this clone: A single base separates this from a much larger clone, so it may be a read error. This sample includes further DNA sequences coding for the same CDR3. The V gene is TRBV9, the J gene TRBJ2-3, with D possibly TRBD2 on 5 matching bases. This CDR3 contains 13 residues. V lost 0 bases and J lost 3, with 5 bases in between. The V gene's germline CDR1 is SGDLS and CDR2 YYNGEE. The CDR3 region is CASSVGGTDTQYF. For the CDR3, the DNA is TGTGCCAGCAGCGTAGGAGGGACAGATACGCAGTATTTT. The whole variable domain, filled in from reference TRBV9 and TRBJ2-3, reads DSGVTQTPKHLITATGQRVTLRCSPRSGDLSVYWYQQSLDQGLQFLIQYYNGEERAKGNILERFSAQQFPDLHSELNLSSLELGDSALYFCASSVGGTDTQYFGPGTRLTVL.